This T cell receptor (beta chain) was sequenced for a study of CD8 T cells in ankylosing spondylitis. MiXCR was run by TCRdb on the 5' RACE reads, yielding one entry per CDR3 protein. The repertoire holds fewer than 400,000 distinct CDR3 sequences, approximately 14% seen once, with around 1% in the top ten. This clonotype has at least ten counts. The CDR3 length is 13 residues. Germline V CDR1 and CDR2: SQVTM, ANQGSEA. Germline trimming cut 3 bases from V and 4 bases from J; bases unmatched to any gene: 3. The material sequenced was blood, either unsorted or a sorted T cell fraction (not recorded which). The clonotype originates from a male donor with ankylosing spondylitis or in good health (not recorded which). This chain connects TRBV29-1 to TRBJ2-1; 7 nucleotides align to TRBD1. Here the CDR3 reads CSVDRGRYNEQFF. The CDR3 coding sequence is TGCAGCGTTGATAGGGGGCGATACAATGAGCAGTTCTTC.